Below are 16 T cell receptor beta chains sequenced from a single sample in a study of molecular identifiers for immune sequencing clone quantification. TCRdb passed the PCR reads through MiXCR, listing each CDR3 protein once. The sample yields hundreds of thousands of distinct CDR3 sequences, nearly 20% seen once. Sample: naive CD8+ T cells from blood, with Jurkat cell RNA spiked in. The subset denotes: FACS-sorted CD8+CD4-CCR7+CD45RA+ naive T cells. These receptors all come from a human donor in good health. Some libraries in this study had Jurkat cell RNA spiked in.

The J gene is TRBJ2-1, the V gene TRBV27; 7 positions agree with TRBD1. This CDR3 spans 13 amino acids. The V gene end was trimmed by 7 bases and the J gene end by 3 bases; junction bases not matched to a gene: 3. Germline V lookup: CDR1 MNHEY, CDR2 SMNVEV (reference sequence). In DNA form, the CDR3 reads TGTGCCAGCACACGACAGGGCTACAATGAGCAGTTCTTC. Translation gives CASTRQGYNEQFF.

At least ten counts were recorded for this clonotype. The chain combines TRBV28 with TRBJ2-2; tentative D call: TRBD1 (6 bases). Germline-derived CDR1 and CDR2 are MDHEN and SYDVKM. V was cut by 2 bases and J by 2 bases, with 12 bases left in between. This CDR3 has 16 residues. The DNA of the CDR3 is TGTGCCAGCAGTTTAGGGGGACAAACAAACACCGGGGAGCTGTTTTTT. This gives the protein CASSLGGQTNTGELFF.

This clonotype has just a few counts. The chain joins TRBV7-6 to TRBJ2-1; TRBD1 might be the D (7 bases). There are 15 residues in the CDR3. Germline CDR1 and CDR2: SGHVS and FNYEAQ. V lost 7 bases to trimming and J lost 3 bases, with 16 bases between them. As DNA, the CDR3 is TGTGCCAGCACGAACGGAGGGGGCGTCTACAATGAGCAGTTCTTC. Translation gives CASTNGGGVYNEQFF.

This clonotype was recorded at least ten times. The chain recombines TRBV24-1 with TRBJ2-7, with 7 bases lining up with TRBD1. Germline assignment: CDR1 KGHDR and CDR2 SFDVKD. Trimming at V came to 2 bases and at J to 11 bases, leaving 5 bases not matched to a gene. The CDR3 sequence is 12 residues long. The CDR3 loop is CATSDSGQVKYF. The CDR3, as DNA: TGTGCCACCAGTGATTCCGGACAGGTAAAGTACTTC.

The chain carries TRBV5-6 and TRBJ1-2, with D possibly being TRBD1 (5 bases). V lost 3 bases and J 0 bases, leaving 9 bases between the germline ends. Germline lookup yields CDR1 SGHDT and CDR2 YYEEEE. The CDR3 has 14 residues. This chain's CDR3 is CASSSGTSNYGYTF. The CDR3, as DNA: TGTGCCAGCAGCTCTGGGACCTCTAACTATGGCTACACCTTC.

The chain uses TRBV12-3 or TRBV12-4 and TRBJ1-5; D is uncertain. The CDR3 has 14 residues. Trimming removed 3 bases from V and 0 bases from J, with 6 bases in between. This CDR3 is CASSFAASNQPQHF. The CDR3 nucleotides read TGTGCCAGCAGTTTTGCAGCTAGCAATCAGCCCCAGCATTTT.

This clonotype showed up many times. This chain links TRBV19 with TRBJ1-5, with D perhaps TRBD1 (5 bases). CDR3 length: 14 amino acids. V lost 8 bases, J lost 7 bases, and 18 bases lay in between. Germline loops: CDR1 LNHDA, CDR2 SQIVND (reference sequence). The chain's CDR3 is CASGTSRGYQPQHF. In DNA form, the CDR3 reads TGTGCCAGTGGAACTAGTCGGGGGTACCAGCCCCAGCATTTT.

About this clonotype itself: The conserved closing phenylalanine or tryptophan is absent in this CDR3, likely reflecting a read error. This chain links TRBV5-6 with TRBJ2-1; maybe TRBD2 (6 bases). CDR1 and CDR2 (germline): SGHDT, YYEEEE. The CDR3 contains 18 residues. Deletions cut 4 bases from V and 12 bases from J, with 32 bases between. The CDR3 DNA is TGTGCCAGCAGCCTGAGGCATGGACGCATGGGGACTCGGGCCGGGCAGTTCCTC. Amino acids: CASSLRHGRMGTRAGQFL.

This clonotype was counted at least ten times. The rearrangement links TRBV14 to TRBJ2-2; D is unclear. CDR1 and CDR2 (germline): SGHDN, FVKESK. Trimming stripped 0 bases from V and 7 bases from J, with 9 bases between. This CDR3 has 14 amino acids. The CDR3 nucleotides are TGTGCCAGCAGCCAAGAATCCAGATTCGGGGAGCTGTTTTTT. Protein product: CASSQESRFGELFF.

The table lists this clonotype with many counts. The J gene is TRBJ2-5, the V gene TRBV4-3; D uncertain. The CDR3 length is 15 residues. V was shortened by 1 base and J by 0 bases, with 9 bases between the two germline ends. Germline-derived CDR1 and CDR2 are LGHNA and YSLEER. The CDR3 region is CASSQGSSNQETQYF. The CDR3 region has the DNA TGCGCCAGCAGCCAAGGCTCCTCAAACCAAGAGACCCAGTACTTC.

This rearrangement joins TRBV2 to TRBJ2-1; possibly TRBD1 for D (6 bases). Looked up from germline, CDR1 is SNHLY and CDR2 is FYNNEI. With 4 bases removed from V and 0 bases from J, the gap between germline ends came to 10 bases. This CDR3 is built from 15 residues. As DNA, the CDR3 is TGTGCCAGCAGTGGGGACATCATCTCCTACAATGAGCAGTTCTTC. It is translated as CASSGDIISYNEQFF.

This clonotype was seen at least ten times. CDR3 loop: CASSTDSLSSYEQYF. CDR3 nucleotides: TGTGCCAGCAGTACCGACAGCCTGAGCTCCTACGAGCAGTACTTC. The gene calls are TRBV28 and TRBJ2-7; D may be TRBD1 (5 bases). The CDR3 sequence is 15 residues long. V lost 5 bases to trimming and J lost 0 bases, with 14 bases between them. Germline V gene lookup returns CDR1 MDHEN and CDR2 SYDVKM.

This clonotype was found a few times. The chain is built from TRBV19 and TRBJ1-4, with 7 bases that match TRBD1. With V trimmed by 3 bases and J by 3 bases, 1 base remained unmatched. This CDR3 is built from 14 residues. Germline CDR1 and CDR2: LNHDA and SQIVND (reference sequence). The CDR3 DNA is TGTGCCAGTAGTATCCAGGGGGCTAATGAAAAACTGTTTTTT. It encodes CASSIQGANEKLFF.

The chain employs TRBV27 and TRBJ2-7; 9 bases match TRBD2. V lost 5 bases, J lost 9 bases, and 8 bases stayed unmatched. Germline V lookup: CDR1 MNHEY, CDR2 SMNVEV (reference sequence). CDR3 size: 13 residues. The CDR3 coding sequence is TGTGCCAGCAGTCGCGGGGGGGGGTCTGGGCAGTACTTC. The encoded protein is CASSRGGGSGQYF.

This clonotype was recorded only once. A much bigger clone sits one base away, suggesting this may be a read error. J is TRBJ1-2 and V is TRBV7-9, with 8 bases aligning to TRBD1. The CDR3 has 16 residues. The V gene's germline CDR1 is SEHNR and CDR2 FQNEAQ (reference sequence). V shed 8 bases, J shed 7 bases, and the junction held 18 bases outside the gene matches. In DNA, the CDR3 is TGTGCCAGCTGCTCGACAGGGGAATACGCTATCTTTGGCTACACCTTC. It is translated as CASCSTGEYAIFGYTF.

This clonotype was detected ten times or more. The CDR3 protein is CASSSSRSDLNTEAFF. For the CDR3, the DNA is TGTGCCAGCAGCAGCTCAAGATCAGATCTGAACACTGAAGCTTTCTTT. The rearrangement uses TRBV7-9 and TRBJ1-1; D is undetermined. The CDR3 length is 16 residues. The germline V gene encodes CDR1 SEHNR and CDR2 FQNEAQ (reference sequence). V was pared by 5 bases and J by 0 bases, with 16 bases between.